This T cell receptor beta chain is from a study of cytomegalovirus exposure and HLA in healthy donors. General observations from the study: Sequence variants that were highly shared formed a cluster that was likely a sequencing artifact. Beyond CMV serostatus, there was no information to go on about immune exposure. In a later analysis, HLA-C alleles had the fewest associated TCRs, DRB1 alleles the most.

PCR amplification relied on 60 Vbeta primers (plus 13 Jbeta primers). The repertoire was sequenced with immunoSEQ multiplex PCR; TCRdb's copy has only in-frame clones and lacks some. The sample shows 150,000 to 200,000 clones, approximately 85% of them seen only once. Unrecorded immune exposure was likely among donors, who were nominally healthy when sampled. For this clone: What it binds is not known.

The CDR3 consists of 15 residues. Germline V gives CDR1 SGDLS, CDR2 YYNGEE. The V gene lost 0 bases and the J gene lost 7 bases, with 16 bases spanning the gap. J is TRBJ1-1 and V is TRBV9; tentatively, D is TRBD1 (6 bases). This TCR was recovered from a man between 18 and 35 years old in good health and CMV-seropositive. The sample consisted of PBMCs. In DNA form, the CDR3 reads TGTGCCAGCAGCGTAGACGCGCGGGGGGCTGGTGAAGCTTTCTTT. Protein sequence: CASSVDARGAGEAFF.